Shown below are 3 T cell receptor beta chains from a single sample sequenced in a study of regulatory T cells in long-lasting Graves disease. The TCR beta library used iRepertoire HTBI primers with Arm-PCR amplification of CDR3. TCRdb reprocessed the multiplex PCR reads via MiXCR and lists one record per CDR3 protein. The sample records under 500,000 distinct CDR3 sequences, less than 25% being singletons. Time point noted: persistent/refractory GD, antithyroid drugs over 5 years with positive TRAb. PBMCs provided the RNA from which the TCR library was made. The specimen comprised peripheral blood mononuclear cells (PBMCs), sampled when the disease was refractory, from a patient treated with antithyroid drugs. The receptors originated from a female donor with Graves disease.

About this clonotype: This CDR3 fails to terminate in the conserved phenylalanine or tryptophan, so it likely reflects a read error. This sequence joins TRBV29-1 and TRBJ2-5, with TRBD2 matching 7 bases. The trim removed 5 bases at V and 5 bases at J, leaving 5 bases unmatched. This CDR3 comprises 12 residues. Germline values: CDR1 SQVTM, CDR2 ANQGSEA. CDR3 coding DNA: TGCAGCGTTAGAAGCGGGGTCGAGACCCAGTACCTC. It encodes CSVRSGVETQYL.

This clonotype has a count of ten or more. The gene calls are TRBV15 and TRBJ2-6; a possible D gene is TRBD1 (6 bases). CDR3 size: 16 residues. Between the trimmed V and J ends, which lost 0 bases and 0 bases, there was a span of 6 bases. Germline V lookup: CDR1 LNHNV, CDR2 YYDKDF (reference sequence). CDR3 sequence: CATSRDRGSGANVLTF. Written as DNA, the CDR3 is TGTGCCACCAGCAGAGACAGGGGCTCTGGGGCCAACGTCCTGACTTTC.

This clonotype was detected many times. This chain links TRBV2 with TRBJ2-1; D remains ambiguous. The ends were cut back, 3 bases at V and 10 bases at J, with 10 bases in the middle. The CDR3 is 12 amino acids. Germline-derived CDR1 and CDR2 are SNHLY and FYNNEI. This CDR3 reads CASSDEVAEQFF. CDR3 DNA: TGTGCCAGCAGTGATGAGGTAGCCGAGCAGTTCTTC.